The 32 T cell receptor beta chains below were found in one sample sequenced in a study of blood T cell repertoires in COVID-19. Produced via immunoSEQ multiplex PCR; TCRdb's table is partial and in-frame only. The data show 250,000 or so clones, around 88% seen once. Sequencing was done on a sample of peripheral blood. The receptors come from a woman younger than 45 with COVID-19, enrolled during active disease.

The J gene is TRBJ2-7, the V gene TRBV28; D possibly corresponds to TRBD2 (5 bases). The germline V and J ends were trimmed by 5 bases and 9 bases, with 20 bases remaining between them. This CDR3 is 14 amino acids long. Germline V gives CDR1 MDHEN, CDR2 SYDVKM. This CDR3 reads CASSRRGPLAGQYV. In DNA form, the CDR3 reads TGTGCCAGCAGTCGAAGAGGCCCCCTAGCTGGGCAGTACGTC.

This chain uses TRBV15 with TRBJ2-5; TRBD1 matches at 8 bases. Per the germline V gene, CDR1 is LNHNV and CDR2 is YYDKDF (reference sequence). This CDR3 contains 15 residues. J was trimmed by 1 base and V by 7 bases; bases with no gene match: 8. In DNA form, the CDR3 reads TGTGCCACCACCGCGACAGGGGAAGTCCAAGAGACCCAGTACTTC. Translation gives CATTATGEVQETQYF.

This clone has only one observation. The chain uses TRBV27 and TRBJ2-1, with TRBD2 identical over 10 bases. This CDR3 is built from 14 residues. The V and J ends lost 1 base and 8 bases, in that order; junction bases with no gene match: 2. CDR1 MNHEY and CDR2 SMNVEV come from the germline V gene (reference sequence). The CDR3 protein is CASSLLGTSDEQFF. The CDR3 DNA reads TGTGCCAGCAGTTTATTGGGGACTAGCGATGAGCAGTTCTTC.

V is TRBV15 and J is TRBJ1-2, with no clear D. Germline CDR1 and CDR2: LNHNV and YYDKDF (reference sequence). Deletions cut 1 base from V and 3 bases from J, with 12 bases between. The CDR3 covers 15 residues. The CDR3 sequence is CATSRGRASDYGYTF. CDR3 nucleotides: TGTGCCACCAGCAGAGGGAGGGCTTCTGACTATGGCTACACCTTC.

This chain joins TRBV6-5 and TRBJ1-2; tentatively, D is TRBD1 (5 bases). The CDR3 has 13 residues. Per the germline V gene, CDR1 is MNHEY and CDR2 is SVGAGI. V lost 5 bases and J lost 0, with 7 bases in between. The CDR3 region has the DNA TGTGCCAGCAGTAGGGACTCTAACTATGGCTACACCTTC. It specifies CASSRDSNYGYTF.

The rearrangement joins TRBV9 to TRBJ2-3; TRBD2 agrees at 8 bases. The V segment lost 0 bases and the J segment 2 bases; nucleotides outside the gene matches: 5. Germline lookup yields CDR1 SGDLS and CDR2 YYNGEE. CDR3 size: 16 residues. Written as DNA, the CDR3 is TGTGCCAGCAGCGTAGAGTTAGCGGGATACACAGATACGCAGTATTTT. It specifies CASSVELAGYTDTQYF. The full variable domain, in which reference TRBV9 and TRBJ2-3 provide the parts outside the CDR3, is DSGVTQTPKHLITATGQRVTLRCSPRSGDLSVYWYQQSLDQGLQFLIQYYNGEERAKGNILERFSAQQFPDLHSELNLSSLELGDSALYFCASSVELAGYTDTQYFGPGTRLTVL.

The gene calls are TRBV7-9 and TRBJ2-2; unclear D gene. CDR1 is SEHNR and CDR2 is FQNEAQ in the germline V gene (reference sequence). The CDR3 covers 18 residues. Trimming cost V 3 bases and J 8 bases, with 25 bases left between them. The CDR3 region has the DNA TGTGCCAGCAGCTTCCCTACTCCAATGCAACAGAACCCGGGGGAGCTGTTTTTT. It translates to CASSFPTPMQQNPGELFF. Based on the CDR3 plus reference TRBV7-9 and TRBJ2-2, the full variable domain is DTGVSQNPRHKITKRGQNVTFRCDPISEHNRLYWYRQTLGQGPEFLTYFQNEAQLEKSRLLSDRFSAERPKGSFSTLEIQRTEQGDSAMYLCASSFPTPMQQNPGELFFGEGSRLTVL.

The chain couples TRBV18 to TRBJ1-1, with 7 positions matching TRBD1. Germline CDR1 is KGHSH and CDR2 is LQKENI. Trimming took 5 bases from V and 1 from J; bases not matched to a gene: 4. The CDR3 loop spans 14 amino acids. The CDR3 here is CASSAGQTNTEAFF. CDR3 nucleotide sequence: TGTGCCAGCTCAGCGGGACAGACGAACACTGAAGCTTTCTTT.

This clone occurred a few times. A read error may account for a junction end that differs from germline. The chain links TRBV2 to TRBJ2-7; possible D gene TRBD1, 6 bases. This CDR3 has 14 amino acids. From germline, CDR1 is SNHLY and CDR2 FYNNEI. The chain's CDR3 is CASCEQGGLYEQYF. DNA of the CDR3: TGTGCCAGCTGTGAACAGGGTGGCCTCTACGAGCAGTACTTC.

The chain is built from TRBV7-2 and TRBJ2-5; possibly TRBD2 for D (5 bases). Germline values: CDR1 SGHTA, CDR2 FQGNSA. The CDR3 contains 14 residues. V lost 5 bases to trimming and J lost 5 bases, with 15 bases between them. CDR3 amino acids: CASSADRTGETQYF. The CDR3, as DNA: TGTGCCAGCAGCGCGGACCGGACTGGGGAGACCCAGTACTTC.

V and J are TRBV11-3 and TRBJ2-1; tentative D call: TRBD2 (5 bases). CDR1 and CDR2 (germline): SGHNT, YENEEA. V lost 1 base and J 5 bases, leaving 12 bases between the germline ends. The CDR3 sequence is 15 residues long. CDR3 bases: TGTGCCAGCAGCTTAGCACTAGGATCCCACAATGAGCAGTTCTTC. Amino acid sequence: CASSLALGSHNEQFF.

The chain recombines TRBV3-1 (or the pseudogene TRBV3-2) with TRBJ2-1; D unresolved. This CDR3 comprises 13 residues. The germline gives CDR1 LGHDT, CDR2 YNNKEL (reference sequence). With 1 base removed from V and 13 bases from J, the gap between germline ends came to 14 bases. CDR3 nucleotides: TGTGCCAGCAGCCAAGTAGAGTCTCTTTCTCAGTTCTTC. As protein: CASSQVESLSQFF.

The chain couples TRBV18 to TRBJ2-5; 9 nucleotides align to TRBD2. The germline V gene has CDR1 KGHSH and CDR2 LQKENI. The V gene end was trimmed by 4 bases and the J gene end by 4 bases; junction bases not matched to a gene: 13. This CDR3 is built from 17 residues. The CDR3 nucleotides are TGTGCCAGCTCACGAAGGACAGCGGGGGGCCGGGGAGAGACCCAGTACTTC. Translation gives CASSRRTAGGRGETQYF.

The chain combines TRBV11-2 with TRBJ2-1, with D perhaps matching TRBD2 (7 bases). With 3 bases removed from V and 4 bases from J, the gap between germline ends came to 13 bases. Germline-derived CDR1 and CDR2 are SGHAT and FQNNGV. The CDR3 length is 15 residues. CDR3 coding DNA: TGTGCCAGCAGCTTGTTTAGGGGGGGTTACAATGAGCAGTTCTTC. This sequence encodes CASSLFRGGYNEQFF.

The CDR3 DNA is TGTGCCAGCAGTGCCGTCCGGATGGGGACTAGCGGGAGGCGTACAGATACGCAGTATTTT. Translated: CASSAVRMGTSGRRTDTQYF. The rearrangement uses TRBV6-4 and TRBJ2-3; 15 bases map to TRBD2. The junction had 14 bases not matched to a gene; V was cut back by 4 bases and J by 3 bases. CDR3 length: 20 amino acids. Germline CDR1 reads MRHNA; CDR2 reads SNTAGT.

J is TRBJ1-4 and V is TRBV5-1, with 11 nucleotides matching TRBD1. Germline V lookup: CDR1 SGHRS, CDR2 YFSETQ. The CDR3 length is 17 residues. V shed 6 bases, J shed 5 bases, and the junction held 12 bases outside the gene matches. CDR3 coding DNA: TGCGCCAGCACTTCGGACAGGGGGCTTGATAAAAATGAAAAACTGTTTTTT. Protein: CASTSDRGLDKNEKLFF.

The J gene is TRBJ2-5, the V gene TRBV5-5, with TRBD2 matching over 7 bases. Germline-derived CDR1 and CDR2 are SGHKS and YYEKEE (reference sequence). After removal of 3 bases from V and 5 bases from J, the junction contained 4 bases not matched to a gene. There are 13 residues in the CDR3. The CDR3: CASSWGGRETQYF. The CDR3 nucleotides read TGTGCCAGCAGCTGGGGGGGTAGGGAGACCCAGTACTTC.

The genes are TRBV5-4 and TRBJ2-3, with D tentatively TRBD2 (6 bases). Trimming pared 0 bases from V and 6 bases from J, leaving 14 bases between. CDR3 size: 15 residues. Germline values: CDR1 SGHNT, CDR2 YYREEE (reference sequence). CDR3 nucleotide sequence: TGTGCCAGCAGCTTGGGGGGGGTTGGCGCGGATACGCAGTATTTT. Encoded protein: CASSLGGVGADTQYF.

The table lists this clone with a count of one. The V and J genes are TRBV11-2 and TRBJ2-2, with a tentative D call TRBD2 (5 bases). Trimming pared 5 bases from V and 5 bases from J, leaving 9 bases between. Looked up from germline, CDR1 is SGHAT and CDR2 is FQNNGV. The CDR3 is made up of 13 amino acids. The CDR3 here is CASSLEVTGELFF. Here the CDR3 DNA reads TGTGCCAGCAGCCTGGAGGTAACCGGGGAGCTGTTTTTT.

This chain uses TRBV3-1 (or the pseudogene TRBV3-2) with TRBJ1-6; D gene unclear. V lost 1 base, J lost 6 bases, and 7 bases lay in between. The germline V gene encodes CDR1 LGHDT and CDR2 YNNKEL (reference sequence). The CDR3 covers 14 residues. The CDR3 nucleotides read TGTGCCAGCAGCCAAGCGGGGTCTAATTCACCCCTCCACTTT. Translating it yields CASSQAGSNSPLHF.

The chain has TRBV27 and TRBJ2-1; TRBD2 matches at 7 bases. Germline-derived CDR1 and CDR2 are MNHEY and SMNVEV (reference sequence). There are 14 residues in the CDR3. With 8 bases clipped from V and 10 bases from J, the junction kept 14 bases outside the gene matches. CDR3 in amino acids: CASERVGGISEQFF. The DNA for the CDR3 is TGTGCCAGCGAACGGGTGGGGGGGATTAGCGAGCAGTTCTTC.

This clone was seen only a few times. The chain has TRBV5-1 and TRBJ1-2; 10 bases are shared with TRBD1. This CDR3 comprises 15 residues. Unmatched junction bases numbered 9, after V lost 5 bases and J lost 5 bases. Germline CDR1 and CDR2: SGHRS and YFSETQ. CDR3 sequence reads: CASRIGTGELYGYTF. CDR3 nucleotide sequence: TGCGCCAGCAGGATCGGGACAGGGGAATTATATGGCTACACCTTC.

This chain connects TRBV7-6 to TRBJ2-3, with TRBD2 as a possible D gene (6 bases). Germline CDR1 SGHVS, CDR2 FNYEAQ. CDR3 length: 15 amino acids. V lost 5 bases and J 5 bases, leaving 17 bases between the germline ends. Here the CDR3 DNA reads TGTGCCAGCAGCCCCGCCGTGGGAGCGGGAGATACGCAGTATTTT. Translating gives CASSPAVGAGDTQYF.

This clone was seen a single time. V is TRBV4-3 and J is TRBJ1-5; D not certain. From germline, CDR1 is LGHNA and CDR2 YSLEER. CDR3 length: 15 residues. The V end lost 0 bases, the J end lost 1 base, and 7 bases lay between the germline ends. The CDR3: CASSQDIRSNQPQHF. The DNA for the CDR3 is TGCGCCAGCAGCCAAGATATTAGAAGCAATCAGCCCCAGCATTTT.

This clone has only a few counts. V is TRBV7-9 and J is TRBJ1-6; D gene ambiguous. V was trimmed by 1 base and J by 9 bases, leaving 13 bases between them. The CDR3 spans 15 residues. CDR1 SEHNR and CDR2 FQNEAQ come from the germline V gene (reference sequence). DNA of the CDR3: TGTGCCAGCAGCTTAGATTCGGGTGGGAGTTCACCCCTCCACTTT. It yields the protein CASSLDSGGSSPLHF.

The rearrangement links TRBV6-6 to TRBJ1-4; D is unclear. Germline V gives CDR1 MNHNY, CDR2 SVGAGI (reference sequence). This CDR3 is 15 amino acids long. Trimming cost V 0 bases and J 0 bases, with 5 bases left between them. The CDR3 here is CASSYSTATNEKLFF. DNA for the CDR3: TGTGCCAGCAGTTACTCTACGGCAACTAATGAAAAACTGTTTTTT.

The chain employs TRBV19 and TRBJ2-5; the D is unclear. Trimming left V 0 bases short and J 3 bases short, with 8 bases between. CDR3 length: 14 amino acids. Germline CDR1 and CDR2: LNHDA and SQIVND (reference sequence). CDR3: CASSIETQKETQYF. The CDR3 coding sequence is TGTGCCAGTAGTATAGAGACTCAGAAAGAGACCCAGTACTTC.

V usage is TRBV27 and J usage is TRBJ2-1, with D maybe TRBD2 (6 bases). Looked up from germline, CDR1 is MNHEY and CDR2 is SMNVEV (reference sequence). V shed 8 bases and J shed 10 bases, with 12 bases lying between them. The CDR3 spans 11 residues. DNA of the CDR3: TGTGCCAGCCGGCTCGGACTAGAGCAGTTCTTC. Translating gives CASRLGLEQFF.

The chain combines TRBV7-2 with TRBJ2-3, with D tentatively TRBD2 (5 bases). Per the germline V gene, CDR1 is SGHTA and CDR2 is FQGNSA. V lost 1 base and J 2 bases, leaving 7 bases between the germline ends. The CDR3 runs to 14 residues. The DNA of the CDR3 is TGTGCCAGCAGCTTAGACCTAGCCACAGATACGCAGTATTTT. Translating gives CASSLDLATDTQYF.

The table lists this clone with a few counts. This chain connects TRBV5-6 to TRBJ1-1, with 9 positions matching TRBD1. The trim removed 7 bases at V and 4 bases at J, leaving 2 bases unmatched. The CDR3 length is 12 residues. Germline V gene sequence: CDR1 SGHDT, CDR2 YYEEEE. CDR3 sequence reads: CASDRGGTEAFF. The CDR3 DNA follows: TGTGCCAGCGACAGGGGGGGCACTGAAGCTTTCTTT. The full variable domain, completed using reference TRBV5-6 and TRBJ1-1, is DAGVTQSPTHLIKTRGQQVTLRCSPKSGHDTVSWYQQALGQGPQFIFQYYEEEERQRGNFPDRFSGHQFPNYSSELNVNALLLGDSALYLCASDRGGTEAFFGQGTRLTVV.

V and J are TRBV6-6 and TRBJ2-2, with TRBD1 matching over 11 bases. The germline V gene encodes CDR1 MNHNY and CDR2 SVGAGI (reference sequence). J gave up 6 bases and V 1 base, and 1 base lay outside the gene matches. CDR3 length: 15 residues. CDR3 region: CASSYLDRGPGELFF. In DNA, the CDR3 is TGTGCCAGCAGTTACTTGGACAGGGGGCCCGGGGAGCTGTTTTTT.

The chain joins TRBV29-1 to TRBJ1-2; 10 bases align to TRBD1. The CDR3 covers 13 residues. Looked up from germline, CDR1 is SQVTM and CDR2 is ANQGSEA. V trimming: 6 bases; J trimming: 3 bases; junction bases outside the gene matches: 4. The CDR3 protein is CSVPDRGDYGYTF. The CDR3 DNA sequence: TGCAGCGTCCCGGACAGGGGGGACTATGGCTACACCTTC.